Shown below are 2 T cell receptor beta chains from a single sample sequenced in a study of blood T cell repertoires in COVID-19. Data came from immunoSEQ multiplex PCR; TCRdb stores just in-frame clones and leaves some out. The profile shows some 60,000 clones, about 90% of them singletons. Sequences were obtained from peripheral blood. These receptors were taken from a man aged 60 to 69 with acute or convalescent COVID-19.

As DNA, the CDR3 is TGTGCCAGCAGCCCACCCGGGGGTTTGGACACCGGGGAGCTGTTTTTT. It encodes CASSPPGGLDTGELFF. This rearrangement joins TRBV7-3 to TRBJ2-2; possible D gene TRBD2, 6 bases. Trimming took 5 bases from V and 3 from J, leaving 16 bases between them. This CDR3 has 16 amino acids. Germline V CDR1 and CDR2: SGHTA, FQGTGA.

This clone was counted a few times. The chain uses TRBV19 and TRBJ1-2; TRBD1 might be the D (6 bases). Trimming shortened V by 8 bases and J by 4 bases, and 17 bases separated the two germline ends. Germline V lookup: CDR1 LNHDA, CDR2 SQIVND (reference sequence). The CDR3 has 14 residues. The CDR3 DNA reads as TGTGCCAGTGGGCTATCCCAGGGGATCTATGGCTACACCTTC. Translated: CASGLSQGIYGYTF.